This entry features one TCR beta chain sequence. This specimen comes from a study of cytomegalovirus exposure and HLA in healthy donors. Researchers ran the PCR with 60 Vbeta and 13 Jbeta primers. Some clones are missing from TCRdb's copy, which holds only in-frame ones; the method was immunoSEQ multiplex PCR. The sample gives 60,000 to 90,000 clones, around 70% of which show up once; roughly 9.7% is in the top ten. The CDR3 loop spans 14 amino acids. The V gene's germline CDR1 is MDHEN and CDR2 SYDVKM. The ends were cut back, 5 bases at V and 2 bases at J, with 10 bases in the middle. The receptor was isolated from a woman aged 50 to 65 in good health and CMV-seropositive. The V gene is TRBV28, the J gene TRBJ1-3; D may be TRBD1 (6 bases). Sequences were obtained from PBMCs. The CDR3 spells CASSEQGTGNTIYF. CDR3 DNA sequence: TGTGCCAGCAGTGAACAGGGTACTGGAAACACCATATATTTT.